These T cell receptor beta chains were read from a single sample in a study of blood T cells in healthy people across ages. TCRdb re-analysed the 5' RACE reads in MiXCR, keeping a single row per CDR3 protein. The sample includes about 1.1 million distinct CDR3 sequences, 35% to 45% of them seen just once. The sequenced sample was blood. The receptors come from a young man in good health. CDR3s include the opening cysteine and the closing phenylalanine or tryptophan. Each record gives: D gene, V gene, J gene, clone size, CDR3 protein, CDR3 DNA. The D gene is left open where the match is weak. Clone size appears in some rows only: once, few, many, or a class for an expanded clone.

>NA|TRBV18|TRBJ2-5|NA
CASSPRERQETQYF
TGTGCCAGCTCACCACGAGAGAGACAAGAGACCCAGTACTTC
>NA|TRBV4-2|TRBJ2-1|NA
CASGQVWRNEQFF
TGTGCCAGCGGCCAAGTATGGAGGAATGAGCAGTTCTTC
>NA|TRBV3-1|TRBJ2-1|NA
CASSQDIGGRYNEQFF
TGTGCCAGCAGCCAAGATATAGGGGGGCGGTACAATGAGCAGTTCTTC
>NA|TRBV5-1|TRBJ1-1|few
CASSLAVTNTEAFF
TGCGCCAGCAGCTTGGCCGTGACGAACACTGAAGCTTTCTTT
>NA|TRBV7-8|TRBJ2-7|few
CASSPTGPYSYEQYF
TGTGCCAGCAGCCCTACCGGGCCCTACTCCTACGAGCAGTACTTC
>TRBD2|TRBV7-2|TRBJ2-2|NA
CASSLKGLAGTNTGELFF
TGTGCCAGCAGCTTAAAAGGTCTAGCGGGGACGAACACCGGGGAGCTGTTTTTT
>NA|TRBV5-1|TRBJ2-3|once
CASSIQGGDTQYF
TGCGCCAGCAGCATACAGGGGGGGGATACGCAGTATTTT
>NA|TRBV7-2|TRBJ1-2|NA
CASSLKDGYTF
TGTGCCAGCAGCTTAAAGGATGGCTACACCTTC
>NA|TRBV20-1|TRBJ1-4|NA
CSSFVATNEKLFF
TGCAGTAGCTTCGTTGCAACTAATGAAAAACTGTTTTTT
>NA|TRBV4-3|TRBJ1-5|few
CASSQERRINQPQHF
TGCGCCAGCAGCCAAGAGAGGCGGATCAATCAGCCCCAGCATTTT
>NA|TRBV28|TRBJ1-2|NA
CASRLGFYGYTF
TGTGCCAGCAGGCTAGGGTTCTATGGCTACACCTTC
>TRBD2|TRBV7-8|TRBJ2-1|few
CASSLYGGGGNEQFF
TGTGCCAGCAGCTTATACGGCGGGGGTGGGAATGAGCAGTTCTTC
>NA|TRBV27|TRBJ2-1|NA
CASSDSHIQQFF
TGTGCCAGCTCCGACTCACATATACAGCAGTTCTTC
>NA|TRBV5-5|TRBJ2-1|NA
CASSLPTGPYNEQFF
TGTGCCAGCAGCTTGCCAACAGGACCTTACAATGAGCAGTTCTTC
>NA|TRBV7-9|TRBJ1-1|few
CASSFIGGNTEAFF
TGTGCCAGCAGCTTTATAGGTGGTAACACTGAAGCTTTCTTT
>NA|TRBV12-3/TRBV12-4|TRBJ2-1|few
CASSSAASYNEQFF
TGTGCCAGCAGTTCGGCTGCCTCCTACAATGAGCAGTTCTTC
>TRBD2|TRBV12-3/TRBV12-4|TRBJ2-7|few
CASSPGLADYNEQYF
TGTGCCAGCAGCCCGGGACTAGCGGACTACAATGAGCAGTACTTC
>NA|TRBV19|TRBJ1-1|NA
CASSIGGRFNTEAFF
TGTGCCAGTAGTATAGGGGGGCGTTTCAACACTGAAGCTTTCTTT
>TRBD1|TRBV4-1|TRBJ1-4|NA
CASSKTGESEKLFF
TGCGCCAGCAGTAAAACAGGGGAAAGCGAAAAACTGTTTTTT
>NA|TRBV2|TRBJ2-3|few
CANSQGGSTDTQYF
TGTGCCAACTCCCAGGGTGGTAGCACAGATACGCAGTATTTT
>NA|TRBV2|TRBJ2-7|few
CASSEVGYGYEQYF
TGTGCCAGCAGTGAAGTGGGTTACGGCTACGAGCAGTACTTC
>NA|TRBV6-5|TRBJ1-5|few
CASSYRQVSNQPQHF
TGTGCCAGCAGTTACCGACAGGTCAGCAATCAGCCCCAGCATTTT
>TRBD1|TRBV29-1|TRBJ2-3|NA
CSVVNRGRWLDTQYF
TGCAGCGTTGTTAACAGGGGGCGTTGGTTAGATACGCAGTATTTT
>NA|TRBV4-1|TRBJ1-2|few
CASSQDFQGFGYTF
TGCGCCAGCAGCCAAGATTTTCAGGGTTTCGGCTACACCTTC
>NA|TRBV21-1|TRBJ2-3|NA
CASSKGPGAGEHTQYF
TGTGCCAGCAGCAAAGGTCCTGGAGCGGGGGAACATACGCAGTATTTT
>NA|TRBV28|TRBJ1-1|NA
CACKDSLNTGAFF
TGTGCCTGCAAGGACAGCCTGAACACTGGAGCTTTCTTT
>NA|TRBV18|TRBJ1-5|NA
CASSLSNSVGGNQPQHF
TGTGCCAGCTCACTTAGTAATTCGGTTGGGGGGAATCAGCCCCAGCATTTT
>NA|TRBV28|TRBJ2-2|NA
CASTGGRTAGELFF
TGTGCCAGCACCGGGGGTAGAACGGCCGGGGAGCTGTTTTTT
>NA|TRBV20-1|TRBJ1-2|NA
CSCNRVVNYGYTF
TGCAGTTGTAACAGGGTGGTTAACTATGGCTACACCTTC
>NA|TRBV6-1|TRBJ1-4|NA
CASRGTATNEKLFF
TGTGCCAGCAGAGGGACTGCAACTAATGAAAAACTGTTTTTT
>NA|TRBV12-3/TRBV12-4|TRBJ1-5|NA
CASSFSVGVNQPQHF
TGTGCCAGCAGTTTTAGTGTAGGGGTTAATCAGCCCCAGCATTTT
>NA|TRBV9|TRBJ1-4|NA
CASTQYEGANEKLFF
TGTGCCAGCACCCAGTATGAGGGGGCTAATGAAAAACTGTTTTTT
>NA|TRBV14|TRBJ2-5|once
CASSQQGLETQYF
TGTGCCAGCAGCCAACAGGGGTTAGAGACCCAGTACTTC
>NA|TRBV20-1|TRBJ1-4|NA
CSAKRQMNEKLFF
TGCAGCGCTAAGCGACAGATGAATGAAAAACTGTTTTTT
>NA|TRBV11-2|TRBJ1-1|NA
CASSLRYGPEEAFF
TGTGCCAGCAGCTTACGGTATGGCCCGGAGGAAGCTTTCTTT
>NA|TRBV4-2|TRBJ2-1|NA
CASSQDVGGPRNEQFF
TGTGCCAGCAGCCAAGATGTCGGGGGGCCGAGGAATGAGCAGTTCTTC
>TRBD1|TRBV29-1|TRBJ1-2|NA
CSVDYTPLGTVSNYGYTF
TGCAGCGTTGATTATACTCCATTGGGGACAGTCTCCAACTATGGCTACACCTTC
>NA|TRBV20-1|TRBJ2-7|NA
CSAEGDWGSYNEQYF
TGCAGTGCTGAGGGGGACTGGGGCTCCTACAATGAGCAGTACTTC
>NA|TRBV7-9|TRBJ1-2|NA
CASSGSGSGYGYTF
TGTGCCAGCAGCGGTAGTGGCTCGGGCTATGGCTACACCTTC
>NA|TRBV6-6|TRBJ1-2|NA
CASSFRGTDYGYTF
TGTGCCAGCAGTTTCAGGGGCACTGACTATGGCTACACCTTC
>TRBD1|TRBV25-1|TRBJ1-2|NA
CVSSERGTDNYGYTF
TGTGTCAGCAGTGAACGGGGGACAGATAACTATGGCTACACCTTC
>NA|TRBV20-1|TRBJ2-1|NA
CSARVDSHNEQFF
TGCAGTGCTAGAGTGGACAGTCACAATGAGCAGTTCTTC
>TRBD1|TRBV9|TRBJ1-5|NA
CASSVHQGAGQPQHF
TGTGCCAGCAGCGTACACCAGGGGGCTGGACAGCCCCAGCATTTT
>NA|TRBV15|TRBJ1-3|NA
CATSRDRKPGNTIYF
TGTGCCACCAGCAGAGATAGGAAGCCTGGAAACACCATATATTTT
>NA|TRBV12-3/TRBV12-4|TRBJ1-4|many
CASTPGRGDHRLFF
TGTGCCAGCACTCCGGGACGGGGCGATCATCGGCTGTTTTTT
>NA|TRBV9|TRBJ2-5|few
CASSVVGGSYNEQYF
TGTGCCAGCAGCGTAGTTGGCGGTTCCTACAATGAGCAGTACTTC
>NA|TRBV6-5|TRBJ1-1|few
CATRNRVNTEAFF
TGTGCCACAAGGAACAGGGTGAACACTGAAGCTTTCTTT
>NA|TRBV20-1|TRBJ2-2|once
CSACEQGRTGELFF
TGCAGTGCTTGCGAACAGGGCCGCACCGGGGAGCTGTTTTTT
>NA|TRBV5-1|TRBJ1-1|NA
CASRGSQDLNTEAFF
TGCGCCAGCCGGGGTAGTCAGGACTTGAACACTGAAGCTTTCTTT
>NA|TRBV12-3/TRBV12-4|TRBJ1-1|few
CASTPLRGHTEAFF
TGTGCCAGCACCCCCTTACGGGGGCACACTGAAGCTTTCTTT
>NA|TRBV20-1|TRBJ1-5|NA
CSATGHNQPQHF
TGCAGTGCTACGGGACACAATCAGCCCCAGCATTTT
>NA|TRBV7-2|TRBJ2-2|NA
CASSSGPGSGELFF
TGTGCCAGCAGCTCAGGACCAGGCTCCGGGGAGCTGTTTTTT
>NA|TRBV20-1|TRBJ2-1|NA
CSGATNRADEQFF
TGCAGCGGAGCCACGAATAGGGCAGATGAGCAGTTCTTC
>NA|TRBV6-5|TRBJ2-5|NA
CASSRNRGTGETQYF
TGTGCCAGCAGCCGTAATCGGGGGACGGGAGAGACCCAGTACTTC
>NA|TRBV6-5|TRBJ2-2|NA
CASSSHRESAGELFF
TGTGCCAGCAGTTCTCACAGGGAGTCCGCCGGGGAGCTGTTTTTT
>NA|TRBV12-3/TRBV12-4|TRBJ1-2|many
CASSMRQEYGYTF
TGTGCCAGCAGCATGAGACAGGAGTATGGCTACACCTTC
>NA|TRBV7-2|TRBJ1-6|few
CASSATTDSPLHF
TGTGCCAGCAGCGCCACTACTGATTCACCCCTCCACTTT
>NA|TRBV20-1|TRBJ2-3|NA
CSALSGPTDTQYF
TGCAGTGCGCTGAGCGGACCCACAGATACGCAGTATTTT
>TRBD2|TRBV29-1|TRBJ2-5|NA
CSVAGGDWAQYF
TGCAGCGTTGCCGGGGGGGACTGGGCCCAGTACTTC